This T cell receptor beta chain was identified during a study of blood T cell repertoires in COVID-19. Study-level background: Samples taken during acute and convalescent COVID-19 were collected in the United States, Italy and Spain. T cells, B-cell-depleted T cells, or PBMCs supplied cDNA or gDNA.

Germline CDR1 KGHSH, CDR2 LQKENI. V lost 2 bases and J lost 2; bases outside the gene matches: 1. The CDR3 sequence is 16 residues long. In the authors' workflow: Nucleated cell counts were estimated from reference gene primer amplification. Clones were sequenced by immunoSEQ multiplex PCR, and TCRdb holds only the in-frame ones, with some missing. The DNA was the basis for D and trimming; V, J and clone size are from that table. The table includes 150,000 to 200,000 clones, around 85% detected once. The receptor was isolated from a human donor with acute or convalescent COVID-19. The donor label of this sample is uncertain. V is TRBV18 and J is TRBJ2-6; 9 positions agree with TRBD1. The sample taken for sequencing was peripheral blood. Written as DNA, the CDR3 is TGTGCCAGCTCACCATGGACAGGGGCTGGGGCCAACGTCCTGACTTTC. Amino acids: CASSPWTGAGANVLTF.